This is a list of T cell receptor beta chains from one sample in a study of cytomegalovirus exposure and HLA in healthy donors. Using immunoSEQ multiplex PCR, the repertoire was profiled, and TCRdb retains in-frame clones only, with some absent. The sample carries about 92,000 clones, approximately 80% recorded once. The specimen was PBMCs. Every receptor here comes from a man aged 18 to 29 in good health and CMV-seronegative. Each CDR3 is given with its conserved first and last residue. D genes are given only for firm matches.

J gene | D gene | V gene | CDR3 protein
TRBJ2-1 | TRBD2 | TRBV7-9 | CASSSQKRGESYNEQFF
TRBJ1-5 | NA | TRBV5-1 | CASSLARGGRPQHF
TRBJ2-7 | TRBD1 | TRBV5-4 | CASSEDRGHEQYF
TRBJ2-5 | TRBD2 | TRBV5-1 | CASSLRSSGGQETQYF
TRBJ2-5 | NA | TRBV10-3 | CAISDSFSSETQYF
TRBJ2-1 | NA | TRBV15 | CATSREVLNNEQFF
NA | NA | TRBV29-1 | CSATGQGPPYEQYF
TRBJ2-5 | NA | TRBV6-5 | CASSYQTAQETQYF
TRBJ1-6 | NA | TRBV7-9 | CASSLGGAGGVSPLHF
TRBJ2-1 | NA | TRBV9 | CASSATGSSYNEQFF
TRBJ2-3 | NA | TRBV29-1 | CSVEGPLAPDTQYF
TRBJ2-7 | NA | TRBV29-1 | CSVHDRYEQYF
TRBJ1-2 | NA | TRBV2 | CASSADSVIGGYTF
TRBJ2-1 | TRBD2 | TRBV9 | CASSASGDSYNEQFF
TRBJ1-1 | NA | TRBV7-9 | CSSSLQSGTEAFF
TRBJ2-7 | NA | TRBV30 | CAWSVMGSSSYEQYF
TRBJ1-1 | NA | TRBV27 | CASSFGVITEAFF
TRBJ2-7 | NA | TRBV6-5 | CASSYPASETFYF
TRBJ2-1 | TRBD2 | TRBV6-6 | CASLRTSGGQNEQFF
TRBJ1-1 | NA | TRBV15 | CATSRDLGLGTEAFF
TRBJ1-2 | NA | TRBV9 | CASSPRGDLMNYGYTF
TRBJ1-1 | NA | TRBV14 | CASSQASYGEAFF
TRBJ2-2 | TRBD1 | TRBV28 | CASSFGSGGTNTGELFF
TRBJ2-7 | TRBD2 | TRBV11-2 | CASSPRLAGSSYEQYF
TRBJ2-3 | NA | TRBV11-2 | CASSLDRQADTQYF
TRBJ2-2 | TRBD2 | TRBV5-1 | CASSLKSGGSNTGELFF
TRBJ2-5 | NA | TRBV5-6 | CASSFAPPGMETQYF
TRBJ1-4 | TRBD1 | TRBV2 | CASSWWTGSNEKLFF
TRBJ1-1 | NA | TRBV14 | CASSYLSGENTEAFF
TRBJ1-2 | NA | TRBV2 | CASSQTVYYGYTF
TRBJ2-1 | TRBD2 | TRBV11-2 | CASSSGRGMVGYNEQFF
TRBJ2-2 | TRBD2 | TRBV9 | CASSSTGGGSTGELFF
TRBJ2-7 | NA | TRBV5-4 | CASSFRTGYEQYF
TRBJ1-3 | TRBD1 | TRBV2 | CASSPQGAGNTIYF
TRBJ1-1 | TRBD1 | TRBV18 | CASSPTGQEGTEAFF
TRBJ1-1 | NA | TRBV18 | CASSPNPPGINTEAFF
TRBJ2-3 | TRBD2 | TRBV4-2 | CASSPRLAGTSTDTQYF